This T cell receptor (beta chain) was profiled in a study of OX40 agonist ivuxolimab in advanced cancers. Assay: immunoSEQ multiplex PCR; the TCRdb copy retains only in-frame clones and omits some. The sample lists 55,000 to 75,000 clones, 80% to 85% occurring once. Only one count was recorded for this clone. V was cut by 2 bases and J by 10 bases, with 12 bases left in between. Germline V gene data show CDR1 as MNHEY and CDR2 as SVGAGI. The CDR3 is made up of 13 amino acids. The rearrangement links TRBV6-5 to TRBJ2-1; TRBD2 might be the D (6 bases). The clonotype originates from an adult with an advanced solid tumor such as melanoma, head and neck, liver or kidney cancer. The material sequenced was CD4+ or CD8+ T cells sorted from blood, taken in a trial of the OX40 agonist ivuxolimab. The CDR3 DNA is TGTGCCAGCAGTTACCAAGGTAGCGGCGAGCAGTTCTTC. Translated: CASSYQGSGEQFF.